A single sample is the source of the 3 T cell receptor beta chains below, sequenced in a study of blood T cells in healthy people across ages. Using a J-beta primer mix together with a sample-barcoded 5' primer, a second PCR was run for roughly 7 to 11 cycles. MiXCR, applied by TCRdb to the 5' RACE reads, yields one record per CDR3 protein. The sample carries 2 million or so distinct CDR3 sequences, around 50% recorded once. The source material was blood. These receptors came from a middle-aged woman in good health.

In its sample, this clonotype was seen a few times. The chain links TRBV12-3 or TRBV12-4 to TRBJ2-7; no reliable D call. Trimming took off 3 bases at V and 0 bases at J, with 12 bases between the two ends. This CDR3 region has 15 residues. The CDR3 DNA reads as TGTGCCAGCAGTTTCTCTGACCCTAGCTCCTACGAGCAGTACTTC. Its translation is CASSFSDPSSYEQYF.

This clonotype was seen only once. The chain uses TRBV9 and TRBJ2-3; 7 bases fit TRBD1. The V and J ends lost 2 bases and 3 bases, in that order; junction bases with no gene match: 24. Germline CDR1 SGDLS, CDR2 YYNGEE. CDR3 length: 21 residues. The CDR3, as DNA: TGTGCCAGCAGCGTCTATCCCCATGACCCACGAAGGGGGCGCGTAACAGATACGCAGTATTTT. Its protein is CASSVYPHDPRRGRVTDTQYF.

The chain carries TRBV29-1 and TRBJ1-4; TRBD1 matches at 7 bases. V lost 7 bases, J lost 6 bases, and 8 bases stayed unmatched. The V gene's germline CDR1 is SQVTM and CDR2 ANQGSEA. The CDR3 length is 13 residues. CDR3 DNA: TGCAGCGCTCTGGACAGGTGGGATGAAAAACTGTTTTTT. Encoded protein: CSALDRWDEKLFF.